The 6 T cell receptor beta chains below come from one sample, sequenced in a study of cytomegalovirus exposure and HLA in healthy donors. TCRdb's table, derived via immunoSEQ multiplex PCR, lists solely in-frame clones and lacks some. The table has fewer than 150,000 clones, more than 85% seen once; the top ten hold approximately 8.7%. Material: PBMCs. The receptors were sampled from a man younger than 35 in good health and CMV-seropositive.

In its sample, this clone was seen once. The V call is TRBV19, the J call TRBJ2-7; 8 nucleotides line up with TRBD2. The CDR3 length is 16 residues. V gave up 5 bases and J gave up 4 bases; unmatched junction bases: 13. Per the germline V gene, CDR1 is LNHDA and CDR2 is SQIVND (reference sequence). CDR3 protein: CASSLPRGGHPYEQYF. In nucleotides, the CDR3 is TGTGCCAGTAGTTTACCACGGGGGGGTCACCCGTACGAGCAGTACTTC.

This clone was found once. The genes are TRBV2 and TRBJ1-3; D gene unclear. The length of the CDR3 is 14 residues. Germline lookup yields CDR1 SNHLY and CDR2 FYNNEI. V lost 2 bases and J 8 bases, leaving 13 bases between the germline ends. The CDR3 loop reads CASSETANEDTIYF. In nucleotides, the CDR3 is TGTGCCAGCAGTGAAACAGCAAACGAAGACACCATATATTTT.

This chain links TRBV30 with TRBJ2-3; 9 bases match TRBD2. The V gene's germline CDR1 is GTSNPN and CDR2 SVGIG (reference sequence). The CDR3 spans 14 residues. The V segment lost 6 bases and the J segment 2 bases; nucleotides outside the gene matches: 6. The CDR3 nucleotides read TGTGCCTGCCCTCTAGCGGGACCCACAGATACGCAGTATTTT. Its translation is CACPLAGPTDTQYF. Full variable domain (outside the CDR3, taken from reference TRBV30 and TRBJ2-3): SQTIHQWPATLVQPVGSPLSLECTVEGTSNPNLYWYRQAAGRGLQLLFYSVGIGQISSEVPQNLSASRPQDRQFILSSKKLLLSDSGFYLCACPLAGPTDTQYFGPGTRLTVL.

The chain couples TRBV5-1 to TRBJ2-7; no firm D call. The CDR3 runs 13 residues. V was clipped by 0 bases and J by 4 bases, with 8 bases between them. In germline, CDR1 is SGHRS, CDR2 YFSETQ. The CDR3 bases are TGCGCCAGCAGCTTGGATTTCGGTTACGAGCAGTACTTC. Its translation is CASSLDFGYEQYF.

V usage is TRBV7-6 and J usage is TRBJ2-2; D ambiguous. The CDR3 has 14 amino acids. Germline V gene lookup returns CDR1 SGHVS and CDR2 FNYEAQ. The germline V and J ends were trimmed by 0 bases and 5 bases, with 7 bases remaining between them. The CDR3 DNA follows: TGTGCCAGCAGCTTAGCTCCTCCGACCGGGGAGCTGTTTTTT. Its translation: CASSLAPPTGELFF.

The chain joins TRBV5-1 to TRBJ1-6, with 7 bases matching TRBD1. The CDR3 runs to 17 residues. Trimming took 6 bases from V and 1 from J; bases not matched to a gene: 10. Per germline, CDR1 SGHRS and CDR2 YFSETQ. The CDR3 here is CASTLTAGGSYNSPLHF. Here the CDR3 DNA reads TGCGCCAGCACCCTAACCGCAGGGGGTTCCTATAATTCACCCCTCCACTTT.